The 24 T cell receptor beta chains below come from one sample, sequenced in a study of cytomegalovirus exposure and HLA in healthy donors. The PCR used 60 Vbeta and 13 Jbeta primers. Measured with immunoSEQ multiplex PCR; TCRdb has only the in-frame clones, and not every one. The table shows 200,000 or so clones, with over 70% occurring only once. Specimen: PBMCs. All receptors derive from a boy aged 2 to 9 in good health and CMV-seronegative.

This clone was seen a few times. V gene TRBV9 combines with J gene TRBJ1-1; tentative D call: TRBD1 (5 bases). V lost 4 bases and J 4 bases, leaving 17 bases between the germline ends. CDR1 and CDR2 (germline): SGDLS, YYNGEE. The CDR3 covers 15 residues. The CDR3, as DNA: TGTGCCAGCAGCCTGTCGACAGCCCCGGGCACTGAAGCTTTCTTT. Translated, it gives CASSLSTAPGTEAFF. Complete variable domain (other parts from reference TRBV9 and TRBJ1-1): DSGVTQTPKHLITATGQRVTLRCSPRSGDLSVYWYQQSLDQGLQFLIQYYNGEERAKGNILERFSAQQFPDLHSELNLSSLELGDSALYFCASSLSTAPGTEAFFGQGTRLTVV.

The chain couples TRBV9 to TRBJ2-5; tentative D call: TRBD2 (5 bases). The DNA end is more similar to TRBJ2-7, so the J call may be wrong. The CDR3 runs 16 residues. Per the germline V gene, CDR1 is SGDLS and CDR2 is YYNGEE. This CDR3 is CASSPLALQPAYEQYF. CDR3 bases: TGTGCCAGCAGCCCCCTAGCTTTGCAGCCGGCCTACGAGCAGTACTTC.

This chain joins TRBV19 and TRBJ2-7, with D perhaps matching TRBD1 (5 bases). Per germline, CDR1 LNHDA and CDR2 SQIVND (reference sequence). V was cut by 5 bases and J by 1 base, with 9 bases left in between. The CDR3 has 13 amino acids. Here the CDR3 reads CASSADISYEQYF. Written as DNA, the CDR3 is TGTGCCAGTAGTGCGGACATTTCCTACGAGCAGTACTTC.

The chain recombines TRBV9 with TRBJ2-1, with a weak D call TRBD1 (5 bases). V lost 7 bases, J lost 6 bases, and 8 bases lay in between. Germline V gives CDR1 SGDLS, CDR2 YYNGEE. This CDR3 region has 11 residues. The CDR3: CASRQGNEQFF. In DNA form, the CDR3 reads TGTGCCAGCCGTCAGGGCAATGAGCAGTTCTTC.

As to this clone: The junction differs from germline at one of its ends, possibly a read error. CDR3 residues: CAGSQSLRLPGELFF. CDR3 DNA sequence: TGTGCCGGCAGCCAAAGCCTAAGACTGCCCGGGGAGCTGTTTTTT. This chain uses TRBV4-2 with TRBJ2-2; D is uncertain. The CDR3 covers 15 residues. CDR1 and CDR2 (germline): LGHNA, YNFKEQ.

CDR3 region: CASSLQGDYEQYF. The CDR3, as DNA: TGTGCCAGCAGTCTACAGGGTGACTACGAGCAGTACTTC. This chain uses TRBV6-1 with TRBJ2-7; perhaps TRBD1 as D (6 bases). CDR3 length: 13 amino acids. Germline CDR1 is MNHNS and CDR2 is SASEGT. The V and J ends lost 5 bases and 3 bases respectively, with 11 bases between them.

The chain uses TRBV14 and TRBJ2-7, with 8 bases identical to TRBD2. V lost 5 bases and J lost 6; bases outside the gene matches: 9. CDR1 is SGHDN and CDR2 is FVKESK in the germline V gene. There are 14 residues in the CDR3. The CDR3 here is CASSYPGLGGEQYF. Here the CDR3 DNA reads TGTGCCAGCAGCTACCCGGGACTAGGTGGCGAGCAGTACTTC.

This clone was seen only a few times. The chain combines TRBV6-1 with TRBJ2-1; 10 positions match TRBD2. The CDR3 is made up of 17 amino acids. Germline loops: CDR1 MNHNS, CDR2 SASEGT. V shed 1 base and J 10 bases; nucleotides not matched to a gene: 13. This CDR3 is CASSEVRASGGLGEQFF. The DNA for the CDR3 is TGTGCCAGCAGTGAAGTAAGAGCTAGCGGGGGCCTAGGGGAGCAGTTCTTC.

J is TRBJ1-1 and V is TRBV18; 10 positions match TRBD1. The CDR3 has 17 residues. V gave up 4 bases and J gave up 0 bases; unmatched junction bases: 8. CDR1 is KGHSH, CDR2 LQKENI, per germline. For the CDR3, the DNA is TGTGCCAGCTCACTGGCCGGGACAGGGGCCTTGAACACTGAAGCTTTCTTT. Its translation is CASSLAGTGALNTEAFF.

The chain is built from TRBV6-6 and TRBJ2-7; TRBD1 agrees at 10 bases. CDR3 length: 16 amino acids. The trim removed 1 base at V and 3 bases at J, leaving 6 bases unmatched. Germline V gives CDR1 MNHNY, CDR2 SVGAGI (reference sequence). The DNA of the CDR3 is TGTGCCAGCAGTTACTTACCCGGGACAGGGGTCTACGAGCAGTACTTC. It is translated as CASSYLPGTGVYEQYF.

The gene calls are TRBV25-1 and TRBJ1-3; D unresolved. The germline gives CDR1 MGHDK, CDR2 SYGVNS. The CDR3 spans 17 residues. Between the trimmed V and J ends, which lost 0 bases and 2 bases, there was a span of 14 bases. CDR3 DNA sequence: TGTGCCAGCAGTGAATACACAACGGGTGGTGCTGGAAACACCATATATTTT. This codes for CASSEYTTGGAGNTIYF.

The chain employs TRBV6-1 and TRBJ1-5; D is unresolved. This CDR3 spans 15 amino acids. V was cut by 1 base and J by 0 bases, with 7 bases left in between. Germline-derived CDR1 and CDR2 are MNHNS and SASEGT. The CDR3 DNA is TGTGCCAGCAGTGAAGGGCGGGTTAGCAATCAGCCCCAGCATTTT. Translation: CASSEGRVSNQPQHF.

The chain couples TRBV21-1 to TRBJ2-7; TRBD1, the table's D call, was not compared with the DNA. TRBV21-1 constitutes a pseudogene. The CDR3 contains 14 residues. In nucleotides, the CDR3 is TGTGCCAGCAGCAAACCTTGTCAGTCTGGCGAGCAGTACTTC. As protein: CASSKPCQSGEQYF.

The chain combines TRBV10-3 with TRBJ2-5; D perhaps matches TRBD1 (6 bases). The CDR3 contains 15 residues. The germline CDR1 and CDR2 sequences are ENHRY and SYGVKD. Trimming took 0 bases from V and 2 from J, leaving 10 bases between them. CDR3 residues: CAISESGAGQETQYF. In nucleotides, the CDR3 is TGTGCCATCAGTGAGTCGGGGGCAGGGCAAGAGACCCAGTACTTC.

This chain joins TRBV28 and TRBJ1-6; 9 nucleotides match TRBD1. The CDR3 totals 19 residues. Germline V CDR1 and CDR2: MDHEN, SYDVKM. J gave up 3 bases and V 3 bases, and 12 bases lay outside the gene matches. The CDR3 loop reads CASSFGATGGGIYNSPLHF. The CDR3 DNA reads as TGTGCCAGCAGTTTCGGTGCGACAGGGGGAGGGATCTATAATTCACCCCTCCACTTT.

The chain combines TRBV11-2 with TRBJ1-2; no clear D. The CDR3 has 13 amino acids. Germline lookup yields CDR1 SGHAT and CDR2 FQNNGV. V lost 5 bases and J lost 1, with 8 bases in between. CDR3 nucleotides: TGTGCCAGCAGCGAGCAAGATAACTATGGCTACACCTTC. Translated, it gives CASSEQDNYGYTF. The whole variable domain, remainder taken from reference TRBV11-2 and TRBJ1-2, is EAGVAQSPRYKIIEKRQSVAFWCNPISGHATLYWYQQILGQGPKLLIQFQNNGVVDDSQLPKDRFSAERLKGVDSTLKIQPAKLEDSAVYLCASSEQDNYGYTFGSGTRLTVV.

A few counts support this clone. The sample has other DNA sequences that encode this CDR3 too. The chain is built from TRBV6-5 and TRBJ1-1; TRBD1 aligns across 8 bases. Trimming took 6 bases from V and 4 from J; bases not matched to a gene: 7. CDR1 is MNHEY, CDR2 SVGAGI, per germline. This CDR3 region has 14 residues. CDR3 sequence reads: CASSRGQGGTEAFF. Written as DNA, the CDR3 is TGTGCCAGCAGCCGAGGACAGGGAGGCACTGAAGCTTTCTTT.

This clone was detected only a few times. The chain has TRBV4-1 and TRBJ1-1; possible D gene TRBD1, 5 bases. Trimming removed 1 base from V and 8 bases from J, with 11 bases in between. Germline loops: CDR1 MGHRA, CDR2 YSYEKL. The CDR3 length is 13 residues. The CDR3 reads CASSQVVQAEAFF. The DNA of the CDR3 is TGCGCCAGCAGCCAAGTAGTACAGGCCGAAGCTTTCTTT.

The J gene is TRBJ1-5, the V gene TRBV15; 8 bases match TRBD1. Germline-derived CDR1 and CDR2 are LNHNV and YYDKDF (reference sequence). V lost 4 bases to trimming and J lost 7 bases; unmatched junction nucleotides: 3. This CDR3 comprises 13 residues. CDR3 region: CATSTDRVQPQHF. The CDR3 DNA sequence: TGTGCCACCAGCACGGACAGGGTCCAGCCCCAGCATTTT.

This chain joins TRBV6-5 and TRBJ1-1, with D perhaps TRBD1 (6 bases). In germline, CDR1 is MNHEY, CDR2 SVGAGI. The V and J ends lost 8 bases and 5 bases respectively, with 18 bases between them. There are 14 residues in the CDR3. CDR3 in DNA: TGTGCCAGCTCGAGCAGGGGCAGAAGGACTGAAGCTTTCTTT. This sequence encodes CASSSRGRRTEAFF.

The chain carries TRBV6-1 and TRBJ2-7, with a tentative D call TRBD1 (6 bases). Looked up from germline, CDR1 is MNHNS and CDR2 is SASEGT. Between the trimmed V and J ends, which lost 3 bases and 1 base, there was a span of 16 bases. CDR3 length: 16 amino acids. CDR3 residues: CASSETQGLISYEQYF. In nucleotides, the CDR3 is TGTGCCAGCAGTGAGACACAGGGTCTTATTTCCTACGAGCAGTACTTC.

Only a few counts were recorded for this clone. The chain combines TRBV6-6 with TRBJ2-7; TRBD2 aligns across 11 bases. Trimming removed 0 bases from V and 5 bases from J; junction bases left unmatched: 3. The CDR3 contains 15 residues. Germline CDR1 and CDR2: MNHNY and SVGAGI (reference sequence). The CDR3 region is CASSYSTSGVNEQYF. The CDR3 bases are TGTGCCAGCAGTTACTCGACTAGCGGGGTCAACGAGCAGTACTTC.

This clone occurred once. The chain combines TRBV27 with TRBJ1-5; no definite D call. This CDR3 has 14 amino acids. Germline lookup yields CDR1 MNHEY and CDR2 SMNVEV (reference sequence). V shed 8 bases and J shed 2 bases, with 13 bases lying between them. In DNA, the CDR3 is TGTGCCAGCTCACTCCGAGTCGGCAATCAGCCCCAGCATTTT. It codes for CASSLRVGNQPQHF.

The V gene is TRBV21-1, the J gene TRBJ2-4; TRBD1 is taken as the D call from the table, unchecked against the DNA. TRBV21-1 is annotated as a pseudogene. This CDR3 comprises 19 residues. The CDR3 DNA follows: TGTGCCAGCAGCGGCACCTTGCTCCAAGGGGTAAGGGCCAAAAACATTCAGTACTTC. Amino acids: CASSGTLLQGVRAKNIQYF.